These T cell receptor beta chains were read from a single sample in a study of blood T cell repertoires in COVID-19. Generated by immunoSEQ multiplex PCR, the TCRdb table keeps only in-frame clones and is missing some. This sample has 100,000 to 150,000 clones, with roughly three quarters found just once. Sequenced sample: peripheral blood. The source of these receptors is a woman aged 70-85 years with acute or convalescent COVID-19. The CDR3 runs from the conserved cysteine through the conserved F or W. A D gene is named only where the DNA matches it firmly. For some rows the clone size is stated as once, few or many, or as a class when expanded; others skip it.

V gene	clone size	J gene	D gene	CDR3 DNA	CDR3 protein
TRBV2	-	TRBJ2-5	-	TGTGCCAGCAGTGCCTCAAGGCCGGGGTCCTGGGAGACCCAGTACTTC	CASSASRPGSWETQYF
TRBV7-2	few	TRBJ2-5	TRBD1	TGTGCCAGCAGCTTTTTGACAGGGGTATTTGGAGAGACCCAGTACTTC	CASSFLTGVFGETQYF
TRBV4-1	many	TRBJ2-7	TRBD1	TGCGCCAGCAGCCAAGATACCAGGGGGTCCTACGAGCAGTACTTC	CASSQDTRGSYEQYF
TRBV12-3/TRBV12-4	-	TRBJ2-5	TRBD1	TGTGCCAGCAGTTTCGACAGGGTGGAGACCCAGTACTTC	CASSFDRVETQYF
TRBV6-6	-	TRBJ2-1	-	TGTGCCAGCAGTTACTCGACAGTCTACAATGAGCAGTTCTTC	CASSYSTVYNEQFF
TRBV28	few	TRBJ1-5	-	TGTGCCAGCAGTCCCTGGGGGGATCAGCCCCAGCATTTT	CASSPWGDQPQHF
TRBV6-6	-	TRBJ1-2	-	TGTGCCAGCAGCGGGACATATAATGGCTACACCTTC	CASSGTYNGYTF
TRBV10-3	-	TRBJ2-2	-	TGTGCCATCAGTGACCTGGGGGCGACCGGGGAGCTGTTTTTT	CAISDLGATGELFF
TRBV28	-	TRBJ1-4	TRBD1	TGTGCCAGCAGCTCTCCGGGACAGGGTCTTGAAAAACTGTTTTTT	CASSSPGQGLEKLFF
TRBV2	-	TRBJ2-7	-	TGTGCCAGCAGTGACAGAGGCTACGAGCAGTACTTC	CASSDRGYEQYF
TRBV30	-	TRBJ1-1	-	TGTGCCTCCGGCGGGGGGCGGACTGAAGCTTTCTTT	CASGGGRTEAFF
TRBV28	-	TRBJ2-7	-	TGTGCCAGCAGTTTATTAGCCAGCAAGTACGAGCAGTACTTC	CASSLLASKYEQYF
TRBV19	-	TRBJ1-5	TRBD1	TGTGCCAGTAGTCTCAGGACAGGGGAAGGTCAGCCCCAGCATTTT	CASSLRTGEGQPQHF
TRBV27	-	TRBJ1-3	-	TGTGCCAGCAGAAGCCTCTCTGGAAACACCATATATTTT	CASRSLSGNTIYF
TRBV28	many	TRBJ1-6	TRBD1	TGTGCCAGCAGTCTCACAGGGGGTAATTCACCCCTCCACTTT	CASSLTGGNSPLHF
TRBV27	-	TRBJ1-6	-	TGTGCCAGCAGTTTAGTAGGCAGGGGAAATTCACCCCTCCACTTT	CASSLVGRGNSPLHF
TRBV7-2	-	TRBJ1-4	-	TGTGCCAGCAGCATTACCTATAATGAAAAACTGTTTTTT	CASSITYNEKLFF
TRBV7-9	-	TRBJ2-1	TRBD2	TGTGCCAGCTCCGGGACTAGCGGGAACAATGAGCAGTTCTTC	CASSGTSGNNEQFF
TRBV3-1/TRBV3-2	once	TRBJ2-2	TRBD2	TGTGCCAGCAGCGAAGATGGAGGACTAGCGGGGGACACCGGGGAGCTGTTTTTT	CASSEDGGLAGDTGELFF
TRBV2	-	TRBJ2-6	-	TGTGCCAGCAGCCATTACACAGGGCGCGGCAACTCTGGGGCCAACGTCCTGACTTTC	CASSHYTGRGNSGANVLTF
TRBV6-5	-	TRBJ1-2	-	TGTGCCAGCAGGAGAAGCGGTCGGGGAAACTATGGCTACACCTTC	CASRRSGRGNYGYTF
TRBV27	-	TRBJ1-2	TRBD1	TGTGCCAGCAGTCAACAGGGGGCGGCTGGCTACACCTTC	CASSQQGAAGYTF
TRBV20-1	-	TRBJ1-4	-	TGCAGTGCTAGCAGGAATGAAAAACTGTTTTTT	CSASRNEKLFF
TRBV5-6	few	TRBJ1-1	-	TGTGCCAGCAGCTTGGGGACAACGAACACTGAAGCTTTCTTT	CASSLGTTNTEAFF
TRBV2	-	TRBJ2-5	TRBD1	TGTGCCAGCTTAAGACCCGGGACAGAAGAGACCCAGTACTTC	CASLRPGTEETQYF
TRBV2	few	TRBJ2-3	TRBD2	TGTGCCAGCAGTGTCAGTGGGACTATTGGGGATACGCAGTATTTT	CASSVSGTIGDTQYF
TRBV5-1	-	TRBJ2-1	-	TGCGCCAGCAGCCCCGGACAGTGGCTAAATGAGCAGTTCTTC	CASSPGQWLNEQFF
TRBV10-3	many	TRBJ1-2	TRBD1	TGTGCCATCAGCGATGGGACAGCTAGTTATGGCTACACCTTC	CAISDGTASYGYTF
TRBV28	-	TRBJ2-7	-	TGTGCCAGCAGTTCCCGTCTCTACGAGCAGTACTTC	CASSSRLYEQYF
TRBV3-1/TRBV3-2	-	TRBJ2-6	-	TGTGCCAGCAGCTCGGACAGTGTTCTCTCTGGGGCCAACGTCCTGACTTTC	CASSSDSVLSGANVLTF
TRBV5-1	-	TRBJ2-1	-	TGCGCCAGCAGCTTGCAGGGCGGGGTTACCAATGAGCAGTTCTTC	CASSLQGGVTNEQFF
TRBV7-9	-	TRBJ2-3	TRBD1	TGTGCCAGCAGCCTTGGACAGGCGGCAGATACGCAGTATTTT	CASSLGQAADTQYF
TRBV7-8	-	TRBJ2-2	-	TGTGCCAGCAGCTTCCACAAGAACACCGGGGAGCTGTTTTTT	CASSFHKNTGELFF